The 18 T cell receptor beta chains below all came from one sample that was sequenced in a study of blood T cells in healthy people across ages. Next came a second PCR, run for about 7 to 11 cycles, which used a sample-barcoded 5' primer along with a J-beta primer mix. TCRdb re-derived calls from the 5' RACE reads in MiXCR, one entry per CDR3 protein. The sample shows around 800,000 distinct CDR3 sequences, about 46% of them seen only once. Sequencing was done on a sample of blood. The source of these receptors is an older man in good health.

The chain joins TRBV20-1 to TRBJ2-3; 7 positions match TRBD1. CDR1 is DFQATT and CDR2 is SNEGSKA in the germline V gene (reference sequence). CDR3 length equals 15 residues. The V gene end was trimmed by 5 bases and the J gene end by 2 bases; junction bases not matched to a gene: 10. Here the CDR3 reads CSALPGQRATDTQYF. The CDR3 DNA reads TGCAGTGCTCTTCCGGGACAGCGAGCCACAGATACGCAGTATTTT.

In its sample, this clonotype was seen once. A much larger clone differs from this one at a single base, so this may be a read error. The chain recombines TRBV5-1 with TRBJ2-3; no firm D call. The CDR3 is made up of 12 amino acids. Germline V CDR1 and CDR2: SGHRS, YFSETQ. This CDR3 is CARRGVTDTQYF. For the CDR3, the DNA is TGCGCCCGCAGAGGAGTTACAGATACGCAGTATTTT.

Notes on this clonotype: One base away lies a much larger clone, so this may be a sequencing read error. V usage is TRBV5-1 and J usage is TRBJ2-3; 10 bases match TRBD1. This CDR3 contains 15 residues. Germline V gene lookup returns CDR1 SGHRS and CDR2 YFSETQ. DNA for the CDR3: TGCGCCAGCAGCTTCCGGGACAGGGGTACAGATGCGCAGTATTTT. Its protein product is CASSFRDRGTDAQYF. Full variable domain (remainder filled in from reference TRBV5-1 and TRBJ2-3): KAGVTQTPRYLIKTRGQQVTLSCSPISGHRSVSWYQQTPGQGLQFLFEYFSETQRNKGNFPGRFSGRQFSNSRSEMNVSTLELGDSALYLCASSFRDRGTDAQYFGPGTRLTVL.

This clonotype was counted once. The CDR3 spells CASSYFTGAGANVLTF. The DNA of the CDR3 is TGTGCCAGCAGTTACTTTACAGGGGCTGGGGCCAACGTCCTGACTTTC. This sequence joins TRBV6-5 and TRBJ2-6, with 7 bases lining up with TRBD1. This CDR3 region has 16 residues. Per germline, CDR1 MNHEY and CDR2 SVGAGI. Trimming took 1 base from V and 2 from J; bases not matched to a gene: 2.

The table lists this clonotype with a few counts. The chain uses TRBV2 and TRBJ2-3, with D possibly being TRBD1 (5 bases). The germline V gene encodes CDR1 SNHLY and CDR2 FYNNEI. The germline V and J ends were trimmed by 7 bases and 1 base, with 9 bases remaining between them. The length of the CDR3 is 13 residues. The CDR3 coding sequence is TGTGCCAGCAATGGGGCGGGCACAGATACGCAGTATTTT. It is translated as CASNGAGTDTQYF.

The chain joins TRBV7-2 to TRBJ2-7; TRBD1 might be the D (6 bases). Deletions cut 6 bases from V and 1 base from J, with 13 bases between. Germline loops: CDR1 SGHTA, CDR2 FQGNSA. The CDR3 loop spans 14 amino acids. CDR3 DNA sequence: TGTGCCAGCAGTCAACAGGGTTCTTCCTACGAGCAGTACTTC. As protein: CASSQQGSSYEQYF.

A remark on this clonotype: A much larger clone lies one base from this, so it may be a read error. This sequence joins TRBV20-1 and TRBJ2-1, with 10 bases matching TRBD2. The V gene's germline CDR1 is DFQATT and CDR2 SNEGSKA (reference sequence). The CDR3 totals 16 residues. V lost 6 bases and J lost 7; bases outside the gene matches: 15. CDR3 DNA: TGCAGTGCCCCAGGACCAGCGGGAGGGCCGGGGAATGAGCAGTTCTTC. It specifies CSAPGPAGGPGNEQFF.

This clonotype showed up many times. The V gene is TRBV12-3 or TRBV12-4, the J gene TRBJ2-1, with D perhaps TRBD1 (6 bases). CDR3 length: 13 residues. V was cut by 5 bases and J by 8 bases, with 13 bases left in between. CDR3 residues: CASSLQGFHEQFF. The CDR3 coding sequence is TGTGCCAGCAGTCTACAGGGTTTCCATGAGCAGTTCTTC.

This chain connects TRBV20-1 to TRBJ2-1; D is tentatively TRBD1 or TRBD2 (5 bases each). CDR3 size: 11 residues. The ends were cut back, 6 bases at V and 9 bases at J, with 12 bases in the middle. Germline lookup yields CDR1 DFQATT and CDR2 SNEGSKA (reference sequence). The CDR3 is CSAGRVGEQFF. CDR3 DNA sequence: TGCAGTGCGGGACGGGTTGGTGAGCAGTTCTTC.

This clonotype was recorded a few times. The J gene is TRBJ2-1, the V gene TRBV7-2; 7 nucleotides line up with TRBD1. The CDR3 is made up of 14 amino acids. In germline, CDR1 is SGHTA, CDR2 FQGNSA. Trimming removed 3 bases from V and 5 bases from J; junction bases left unmatched: 4. The CDR3 nucleotides are TGTGCCAGCAGCTTCGGCAGGGGGAACAATGAGCAGTTCTTC. Protein: CASSFGRGNNEQFF.

The CDR3 region has the DNA TGTGCCACCAGTGACCCGACAGGGGGCAAGGCCGGGGAGCTGTTTTTT. Its protein is CATSDPTGGKAGELFF. This chain connects TRBV24-1 to TRBJ2-2; TRBD1 aligns across 10 bases. Germline lookup yields CDR1 KGHDR and CDR2 SFDVKD. CDR3 length: 16 residues. The V and J ends lost 4 bases and 6 bases, in that order; junction bases with no gene match: 7.

Of note for this clonotype: A read error may account for a junction end that differs from germline. The chain recombines TRBV12-3 or TRBV12-4 with TRBJ2-3; D might be TRBD1 (6 bases). The CDR3 totals 14 residues. The CDR3 reads CASSFRGQTDTEYF. Written as DNA, the CDR3 is TGTGCCAGCAGTTTCCGAGGACAGACAGATACGGAGTATTTT.

This chain connects TRBV20-1 to TRBJ2-7; D gene unclear. This CDR3 region has 14 residues. The germline gives CDR1 DFQATT, CDR2 SNEGSKA (reference sequence). The ends were cut back, 5 bases at V and 0 bases at J, with 14 bases in the middle. The CDR3 region has the DNA TGCAGTGCTGGCCTTATAAGTGGCTCCTACGAGCAGTACTTC. This translates into CSAGLISGSYEQYF.

The rearrangement links TRBV15 to TRBJ1-5; 7 positions match TRBD1. The J segment lost 2 bases and the V segment lost 1 base, leaving 5 bases of the junction unmatched. The CDR3 loop spans 16 amino acids. Looked up from germline, CDR1 is LNHNV and CDR2 is YYDKDF (reference sequence). The CDR3 reads CATSRVTGARNQPQHF. CDR3 DNA sequence: TGTGCCACCAGCAGAGTAACAGGGGCTCGCAATCAGCCCCAGCATTTT.

The chain carries TRBV29-1 and TRBJ2-3; D is possibly TRBD2 (7 bases). Per germline, CDR1 SQVTM and CDR2 ANQGSEA. This CDR3 has 13 residues. Trimming left V 3 bases short and J 5 bases short, with 12 bases between. The CDR3 loop reads CSVDPGGGDTQYF. CDR3 DNA: TGCAGCGTTGACCCGGGGGGCGGAGATACGCAGTATTTT.

This clonotype turned up a few times. V usage is TRBV27 and J usage is TRBJ2-1; no reliable D call. Trimming stripped 7 bases from V and 3 bases from J, with 16 bases between. CDR1 and CDR2 (germline): MNHEY, SMNVEV (reference sequence). The CDR3 is made up of 15 amino acids. CDR3 DNA: TGTGCCAGCATCTCCGACCGCGGAATCTACAATGAGCAGTTCTTC. Its translation is CASISDRGIYNEQFF.

This clonotype turned up a few times. The chain combines TRBV30 with TRBJ2-5; 8 nucleotides match TRBD2. The CDR3 runs to 17 residues. V shed 4 bases, J shed 1 base, and the junction held 14 bases outside the gene matches. The V gene's germline CDR1 is GTSNPN and CDR2 SVGIG (reference sequence). This chain's CDR3 is CAWKLRREVIIQETQYF. In nucleotides, the CDR3 is TGTGCCTGGAAATTGAGGCGGGAGGTTATAATCCAAGAGACCCAGTACTTC.

The chain couples TRBV6-5 to TRBJ1-5; 8 bases agree with TRBD1. V shed 4 bases, J shed 6 bases, and the junction held 5 bases outside the gene matches. The CDR3 length is 14 residues. Germline V lookup: CDR1 MNHEY, CDR2 SVGAGI. The CDR3 nucleotides read TGTGCCAGCAGTTTGACAGGGGCAGGTCAGCCCCAGCATTTT. Residues: CASSLTGAGQPQHF.